This is a list of T cell receptor beta chains from one sample in a study of CD8 T cells in ankylosing spondylitis. TCRdb independently ran MiXCR on the 5' RACE reads; one entry per CDR3 protein. The table shows about 800,000 distinct CDR3 sequences, with over 9.5% occurring only once. The sequenced sample consisted of blood, either unsorted or a sorted T cell fraction (not recorded which). The source is a male donor with ankylosing spondylitis. Each CDR3 is given with its conserved first and last residue. The D gene is left open where the match is weak. Expanded clones get a size class; other rows say once, few or many, or leave the size out.

>TRBJ1-2|.|TRBV20-1|.
CSGVENYGYTF
TGCAGTGGGGTGGAGAACTATGGCTACACCTTC
>TRBJ2-1|.|TRBV10-3|many
CAISELQGREQFF
TGTGCCATCAGTGAGCTACAGGGCCGTGAGCAGTTCTTC
>TRBJ2-4|.|TRBV15|.
CATSRGGGLLNIQYF
TGTGCCACCAGCAGAGGGGGAGGACTTTTAAACATTCAGTACTTC
>TRBJ1-5|.|TRBV15|few
CATSRAGGPGGQPQHF
TGTGCCACCAGCAGAGCGGGAGGGCCGGGAGGTCAGCCCCAGCATTTT
>TRBJ1-1|.|TRBV5-1|.
CASSLGVQASGTEAFF
TGCGCCAGCAGCTTGGGGGTACAGGCGAGTGGGACTGAAGCTTTCTTT
>TRBJ2-3|.|TRBV5-1|few
CASSLGTIGDTQYF
TGCGCCAGCAGCTTGGGGACTATTGGAGATACGCAGTATTTT
>TRBJ1-1|TRBD1|TRBV27|few
CASSWDRGLGTEAFF
TGTGCCAGCAGTTGGGACAGGGGGCTCGGCACTGAAGCTTTCTTT
>TRBJ1-2|.|TRBV4-3|few
CASSQGQGEDGYTF
TGCGCCAGCAGCCAAGGTCAGGGAGAGGATGGCTACACCTTC
>TRBJ2-7|TRBD2|TRBV28|few
CASSAGGGRSYEQYF
TGTGCCAGCAGTGCCGGGGGGGGACGGTCCTACGAGCAGTACTTC
>TRBJ2-5|TRBD1|TRBV12-3/TRBV12-4|few
CASSRDRGYRETQYF
TGTGCCAGCAGTCGGGACAGGGGGTATCGAGAGACCCAGTACTTC
>TRBJ1-1|TRBD1|TRBV5-1|few
CASRGTALPGTEAFF
TGCGCCAGCAGGGGGACAGCTCTCCCAGGTACTGAAGCTTTCTTT
>TRBJ2-1|TRBD2|TRBV20-1|.
CSAIPTTSGRSDEQFF
TGCAGTGCTATCCCTACTACTAGCGGGAGAAGTGATGAGCAGTTCTTC
>TRBJ1-5|.|TRBV20-1|many
CSARRPGVNQPQHF
TGCAGTGCTAGACGCCCTGGGGTCAATCAGCCCCAGCATTTT
>TRBJ2-3|TRBD2|TRBV10-3|many
CAIRGTSGSADTQYF
TGTGCCATACGTGGGACTAGCGGGAGCGCAGATACGCAGTATTTT
>TRBJ2-7|TRBD1|TRBV20-1|.
CSAPGDRSSYEQYF
TGCAGTGCGCCTGGGGACAGGAGTAGCTACGAGCAGTACTTC
>TRBJ2-1|TRBD2|TRBV5-1|few
CASSWRASGRSTISYNEQFF
TGCGCCAGCAGCTGGCGGGCTAGCGGGAGAAGCACAATCTCCTACAATGAGCAGTTCTTC
>TRBJ2-7|.|TRBV11-2|.
CASSLVTGFGTYEQYF
TGTGCCAGCAGCTTAGTTACAGGGTTCGGGACCTACGAGCAGTACTTC
>TRBJ1-1|.|TRBV9|few
CASSGGLRFEAFF
TGTGCCAGCAGCGGGGGACTCAGGTTTGAAGCTTTCTTT
>TRBJ1-4|.|TRBV18|.
CASSPRNRANEKLFF
TGTGCCAGCTCACCACGGAACAGGGCTAATGAAAAACTGTTTTTT
>TRBJ2-7|.|TRBV20-1|.
CSAREERSPAEQYF
TGCAGTGCTAGAGAAGAGCGCTCTCCCGCCGAGCAGTACTTC
>TRBJ2-1|TRBD1|TRBV20-1|many
CSAMDRGSYNEQFF
TGCAGTGCTATGGACAGGGGGTCCTACAATGAGCAGTTCTTC
>TRBJ1-5|.|TRBV15|.
CATSGPGSNQPQHF
TGTGCCACCAGCGGGCCGGGCAGCAATCAGCCCCAGCATTTT
>TRBJ2-1|TRBD2|TRBV27|many
CASSLGRGNSYNEQFF
TGTGCCAGCAGCCTAGGGCGGGGGAACTCCTACAATGAGCAGTTCTTC
>TRBJ1-6|.|TRBV12-3/TRBV12-4|few
CASSPRRQAVGSPLHF
TGTGCCAGCAGTCCGAGGAGGCAGGCGGTAGGGTCACCCCTCCACTTT
>TRBJ1-5|.|TRBV20-1|few
CSASSLGLNNQPQHF
TGCAGTGCTAGTTCCCTGGGTCTCAATAATCAGCCCCAGCATTTT
>TRBJ1-4|.|TRBV5-1|.
CASSLGGDSNEKLFF
TGCGCCAGCAGCTTGGGGGGAGACTCTAATGAAAAACTGTTTTTT
>TRBJ1-1|.|TRBV12-3/TRBV12-4|many
CASSGQINTEAFF
TGTGCCAGCAGTGGACAGATCAACACTGAAGCTTTCTTT
>TRBJ2-5|.|TRBV5-1|.
CASSLPVGGSGETQYF
TGCGCCAGCAGCTTGCCGGTGGGAGGTTCTGGAGAGACCCAGTACTTC
>TRBJ1-5|TRBD1|TRBV11-1|.
CASSEGQGGQPQHF
TGTGCCAGCAGCGAAGGACAGGGAGGACAGCCCCAGCATTTT